The sequence of this T cell receptor (beta chain) was determined in a study of blood T cell repertoires in COVID-19. Produced via immunoSEQ multiplex PCR; TCRdb's table is partial and in-frame only. Among fewer than 85,000 clones listed, around 80% were seen once. Germline trimming cut 7 bases from V and 5 bases from J; bases unmatched to any gene: 11. In germline, CDR1 is SNHLY, CDR2 FYNNEI. This CDR3 spans 15 amino acids. The genes are TRBV2 and TRBJ2-4; 7 bases fit TRBD1. The sample comprised peripheral blood. This TCR came from an elderly woman with active or convalescent COVID-19. CDR3 protein: CASTPPDRVQNIQYF. In DNA, the CDR3 is TGTGCCAGCACCCCACCTGACAGGGTCCAAAACATTCAGTACTTC.